Below, one T cell receptor (beta chain) is given with its context. Its antigen is not identified. Germline values: CDR1 MNHNY, CDR2 SVGAGI (reference sequence). The CDR3 is 16 residues long. Unmatched junction bases numbered 6, after V lost 2 bases and J lost 2 bases. Method: immunoSEQ multiplex PCR; TCRdb's copy keeps in-frame clones and lacks some. The sample shows 90,000 to 100,000 clones, around 90% of them seen only once. This sample stems from a study of radiotherapy plus CTLA-4 blockade in lung cancer. The study, taken as a whole, reports: Blood saw expansion of tumor-derived TCR clones after radiotherapy plus ipilimumab. Response was reportedly best predicted by early blood T cell clone dynamics, with interferon-beta.

Chemo-refractory metastatic non-small-cell lung cancer patients received focal radiation with ipilimumab CTLA-4 blockade. The receptor was isolated from a human donor with non-small cell lung cancer that progressed on radiotherapy plus ipilimumab. The sample consisted of peripheral blood, taken from a patient treated with radiotherapy plus ipilimumab. The J gene is TRBJ2-7, the V gene TRBV6-6; 10 bases match TRBD2. The CDR3 is CASSYLSSGRPYEQYF. The CDR3 nucleotides are TGTGCCAGCAGTTACCTATCTAGCGGGAGACCCTACGAGCAGTACTTC.